This T cell receptor beta chain was identified in a study of regulatory dendritic cells for organ transplantation. Points from the study as a whole: Naive CD4+ and CD8+ repertoires were highly diverse; memory CD8+ was most oligoclonal. The most alloreactive TCR clonotypes were found in resting memory CD8+ cells.

In regard to this clone: Its antigen is not identified.

The CDR3 sequence is 14 residues long. CDR1 and CDR2 (germline): LNHDA, SQIVND (reference sequence). The V and J ends lost 5 bases and 3 bases respectively, with 13 bases between them. Some clones are missing from TCRdb's copy, which holds only in-frame ones; the method was immunoSEQ multiplex PCR. The sample has about 21,000 clones, approximately 83% seen once. Allogeneic regulatory or mature dendritic cells were co-cultured for 5 days with CFSE-labeled sorted T cells at 1:10. The chain has TRBV19 and TRBJ1-2; a weak D match, TRBD1 (5 bases). What was sequenced was naive CD4+ T cells from blood cultured with dendritic cells. The subset is: CD45RA+ naive T cells. The receptor was isolated from a human donor in good health. Here the CDR3 DNA reads TGTGCCAGTAGTGATCCGGGGACCTACTATGGCTACACCTTC. It encodes CASSDPGTYYGYTF.